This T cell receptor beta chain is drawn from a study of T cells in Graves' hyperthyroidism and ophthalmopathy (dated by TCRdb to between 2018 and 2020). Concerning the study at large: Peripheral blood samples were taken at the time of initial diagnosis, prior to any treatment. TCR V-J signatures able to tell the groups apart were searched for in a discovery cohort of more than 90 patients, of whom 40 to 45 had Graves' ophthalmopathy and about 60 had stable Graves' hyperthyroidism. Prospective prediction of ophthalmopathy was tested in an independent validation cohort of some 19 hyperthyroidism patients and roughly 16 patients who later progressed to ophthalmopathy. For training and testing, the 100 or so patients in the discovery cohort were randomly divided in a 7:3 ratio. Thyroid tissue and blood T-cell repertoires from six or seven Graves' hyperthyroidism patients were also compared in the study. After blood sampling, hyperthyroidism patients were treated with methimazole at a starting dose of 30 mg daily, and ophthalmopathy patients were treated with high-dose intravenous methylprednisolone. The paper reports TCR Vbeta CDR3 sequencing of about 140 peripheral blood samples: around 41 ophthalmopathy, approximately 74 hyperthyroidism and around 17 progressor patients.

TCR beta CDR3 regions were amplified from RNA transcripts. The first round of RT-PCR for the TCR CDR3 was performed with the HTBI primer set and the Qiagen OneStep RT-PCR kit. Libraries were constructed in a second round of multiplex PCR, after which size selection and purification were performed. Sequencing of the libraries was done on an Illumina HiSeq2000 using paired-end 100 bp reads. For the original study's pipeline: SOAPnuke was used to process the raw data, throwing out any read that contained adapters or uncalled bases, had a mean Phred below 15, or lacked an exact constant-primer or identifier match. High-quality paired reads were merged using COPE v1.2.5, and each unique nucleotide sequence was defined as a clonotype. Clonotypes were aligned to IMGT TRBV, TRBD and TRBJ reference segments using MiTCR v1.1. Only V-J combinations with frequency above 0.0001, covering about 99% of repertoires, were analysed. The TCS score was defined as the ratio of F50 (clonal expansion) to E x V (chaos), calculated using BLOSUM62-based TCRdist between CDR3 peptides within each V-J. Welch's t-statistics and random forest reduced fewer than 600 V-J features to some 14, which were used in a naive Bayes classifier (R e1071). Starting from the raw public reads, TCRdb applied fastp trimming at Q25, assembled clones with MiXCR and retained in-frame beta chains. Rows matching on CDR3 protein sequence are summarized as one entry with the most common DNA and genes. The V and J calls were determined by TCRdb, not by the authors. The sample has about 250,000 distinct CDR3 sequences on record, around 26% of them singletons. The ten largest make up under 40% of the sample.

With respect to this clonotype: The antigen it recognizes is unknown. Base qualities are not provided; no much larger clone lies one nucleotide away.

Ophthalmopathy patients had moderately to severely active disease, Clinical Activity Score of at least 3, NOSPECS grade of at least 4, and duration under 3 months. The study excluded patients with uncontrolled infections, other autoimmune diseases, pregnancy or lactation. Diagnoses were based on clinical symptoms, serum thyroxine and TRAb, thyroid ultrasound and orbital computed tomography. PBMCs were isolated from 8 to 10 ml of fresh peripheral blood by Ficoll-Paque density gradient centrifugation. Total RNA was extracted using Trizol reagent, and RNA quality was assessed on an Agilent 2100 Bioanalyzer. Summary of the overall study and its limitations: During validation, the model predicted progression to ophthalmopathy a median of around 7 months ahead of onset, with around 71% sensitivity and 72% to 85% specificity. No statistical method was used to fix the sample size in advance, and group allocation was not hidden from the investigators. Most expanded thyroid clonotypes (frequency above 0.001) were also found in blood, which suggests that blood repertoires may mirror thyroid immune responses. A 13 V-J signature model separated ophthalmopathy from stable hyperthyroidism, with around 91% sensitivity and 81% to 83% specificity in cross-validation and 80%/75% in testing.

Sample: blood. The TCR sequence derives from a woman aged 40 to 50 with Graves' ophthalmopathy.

The DNA reads as follows: TGTGCCAGCAGACCTCGGACATATAGCAATCAGCCCCAGCATTTT. This codes for CASRPRTYSNQPQHF. This chain joins TRBV6-1 to TRBJ1-5, with TRBD1 perhaps the D gene, on 5 matching bases. Via the germline V gene, CDR1 is MNHNS and CDR2 SASEGT. Taken from cysteine to phenylalanine, the CDR3 has 15 residues. Here the CDR3 DNA is all that survives: 45 bases in frame from base 1. V drops 6 bases and J drops 0 bases, leaving 12 bases in between.